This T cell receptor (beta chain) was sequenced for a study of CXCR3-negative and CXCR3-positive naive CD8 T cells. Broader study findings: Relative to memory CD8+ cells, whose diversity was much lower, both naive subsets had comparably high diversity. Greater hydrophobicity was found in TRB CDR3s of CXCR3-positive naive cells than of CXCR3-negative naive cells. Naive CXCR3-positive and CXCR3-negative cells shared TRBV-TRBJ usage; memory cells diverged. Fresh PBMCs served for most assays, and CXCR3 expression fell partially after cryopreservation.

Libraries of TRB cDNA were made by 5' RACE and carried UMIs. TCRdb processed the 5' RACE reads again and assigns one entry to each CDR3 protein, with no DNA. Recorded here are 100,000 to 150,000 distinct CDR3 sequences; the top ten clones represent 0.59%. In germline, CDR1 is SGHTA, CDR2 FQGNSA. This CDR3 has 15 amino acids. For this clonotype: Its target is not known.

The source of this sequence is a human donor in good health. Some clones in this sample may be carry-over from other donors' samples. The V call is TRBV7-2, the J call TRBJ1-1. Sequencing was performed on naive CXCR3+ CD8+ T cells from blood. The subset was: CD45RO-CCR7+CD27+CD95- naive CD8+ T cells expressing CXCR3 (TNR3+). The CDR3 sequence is CASSLWLDLGTEAFF.